This T cell receptor (beta chain) was sequenced during a study of blood T cell repertoires in COVID-19. Whole-study context: Sites across the United States, Italy and Spain contributed samples from acute and convalescent COVID-19.

As handled by the study authors: Cell counts per sample came from amplifying reference gene primers. Method: immunoSEQ multiplex PCR; TCRdb's copy keeps in-frame clones and lacks some. The DNA was the basis for D and trimming; V, J and clone size are from that table. The repertoire consists of 200,000 or so clones, with 70% to 85% occurring once and the leading ten covering under 5.5%. The germline V and J ends were trimmed by 2 bases and 6 bases, with 9 bases remaining between them. This CDR3 spans 13 amino acids. Germline loops: CDR1 SGDLS, CDR2 YYNGEE. The receptor was derived from a woman aged 25 to 45 with acute or convalescent COVID-19. Sequenced sample: peripheral blood. V and J are TRBV9 and TRBJ2-1; maybe TRBD2 (6 bases). For the CDR3, the DNA is TGTGCCAGCAGCGTCGGGAGTTTCAATGAGCAGTTCTTC. This translates into CASSVGSFNEQFF.